These 30 T cell receptor beta chains were all obtained from the same sample, sequenced in a study of Ad26.COV2.S vaccination and SARS-CoV-2 variants. This sample's treatment: around 19 received Ad26.COV2.S at low or high dose, single or two shots; 5 received placebo; per-sample allocation not given. The study sampled participants on day 63 after the first vaccine or placebo injection. Clones were read by immunoSEQ multiplex PCR, and TCRdb kept only the in-frame ones, dropping some. The data contain roughly 460,000 clones, around 89% of them singletons. The sequenced sample was peripheral blood, obtained in a trial of Ad26.COV2.S vaccine versus placebo. The receptor set was obtained from a person between 18 and 65 years old who received the Ad26.COV2.S COVID-19 vaccine or a placebo.

The chain combines TRBV7-8 with TRBJ2-3, with 12 bases fitting TRBD1. The J segment lost 3 bases and the V segment lost 5 bases, leaving 9 bases of the junction unmatched. CDR1 SGHVS and CDR2 FQNEAQ come from the germline V gene. The CDR3 spans 17 residues. The chain's CDR3 is CASSQTGTGGLTDTQYF. CDR3 nucleotides: TGTGCCAGCAGCCAGACAGGGACAGGGGGCTTGACAGATACGCAGTATTTT.

This rearrangement joins TRBV24-1 to TRBJ2-1, with TRBD2 identical over 12 bases. The length of the CDR3 is 15 residues. Trimming at V came to 3 bases and at J to 9 bases, leaving 5 bases not matched to a gene. Germline-derived CDR1 and CDR2 are KGHDR and SFDVKD. The CDR3 protein is CATSDRTSGVSEQFF. As DNA, the CDR3 is TGTGCCACCAGTGATCGGACTAGCGGGGTTAGTGAGCAGTTCTTC.

The chain employs TRBV5-4 and TRBJ1-4, with D perhaps matching TRBD1 (5 bases). The CDR3 sequence is 14 residues long. Trimming removed 4 bases at V and 6 bases at J, with 13 bases between. CDR1 is SGHNT and CDR2 is YYREEE in the germline V gene (reference sequence). CDR3 sequence (DNA): TGTGCCAGCAGCCGGGGTTTGGGGGATGAAAAACTGTTTTTT. This codes for CASSRGLGDEKLFF.

The rearrangement uses TRBV6-5 and TRBJ1-2; weak D call: TRBD1 (6 bases). Germline V gene sequence: CDR1 MNHEY, CDR2 SVGAGI. Trimming removed 6 bases from V and 4 bases from J, with 15 bases in between. The CDR3 has 14 residues. CDR3 DNA sequence: TGTGCCAGCAGGCCTGACAGGAGCCCCTATGGCTACACCTTC. Translating it yields CASRPDRSPYGYTF.

CDR3 sequence reads: CASSPTRGVSGANVLTF. Here the CDR3 DNA reads TGTGCCAGCAGCCCCACAAGAGGCGTCTCTGGGGCCAACGTCCTGACTTTC. The chain joins TRBV7-3 to TRBJ2-6; no clear D. The germline gives CDR1 SGHTA, CDR2 FQGTGA. V gave up 5 bases and J gave up 0 bases, with 14 bases separating them. This CDR3 has 17 amino acids.

This chain links TRBV7-9 with TRBJ2-7; D is perhaps TRBD1 (6 bases). The length of the CDR3 is 13 residues. The ends were cut back, 6 bases at V and 0 bases at J, with 9 bases in the middle. CDR1 is SEHNR and CDR2 is FQNEAQ in the germline V gene (reference sequence). This chain's CDR3 is CASSRDTSYEQYF. CDR3 in DNA: TGTGCCAGCAGTAGGGACACCTCCTACGAGCAGTACTTC.

The chain has TRBV30 and TRBJ2-1, with 7 bases aligning to TRBD2. The V gene end was trimmed by 8 bases and the J gene end by 1 base; junction bases not matched to a gene: 5. This CDR3 has 13 amino acids. Germline values: CDR1 GTSNPN, CDR2 SVGIG (reference sequence). CDR3 amino acids: CARSGVSYNEQFF. As DNA, the CDR3 is TGTGCCCGAAGCGGGGTTTCCTACAATGAGCAGTTCTTC.

The chain joins TRBV4-2 to TRBJ2-1; D not resolved. The CDR3 spans 13 residues. Between the trimmed V and J ends, which lost 4 bases and 6 bases, there was a span of 10 bases. Germline V gives CDR1 LGHNA, CDR2 YNFKEQ. The CDR3 DNA reads as TGTGCCAGCAGCCCCCCCGATCCCAATGAGCAGTTCTTC. Protein product: CASSPPDPNEQFF.

The CDR3 DNA reads TGTGCCAGCAGTTGGGGACAAGTAAACTCTGGGGCCAACGTCCTGACTTTC. Amino acids: CASSWGQVNSGANVLTF. The chain is built from TRBV28 and TRBJ2-6; maybe TRBD1 (6 bases). The germline V gene encodes CDR1 MDHEN and CDR2 SYDVKM. CDR3 length: 17 residues. V dropped 4 bases and J dropped 0 bases, with 13 bases sitting between them.

The rearrangement uses TRBV10-3 and TRBJ1-1; D is unclear. V was trimmed by 6 bases and J by 4 bases, leaving 12 bases between them. There are 13 residues in the CDR3. Germline loops: CDR1 ENHRY, CDR2 SYGVKD. The CDR3 protein is CAIRGGSGTEAFF. The CDR3 DNA reads as TGTGCCATCAGAGGTGGGTCGGGCACTGAAGCTTTCTTT.

The V gene is TRBV29-1, the J gene TRBJ2-5; TRBD2 aligns across 12 bases. Germline V gene lookup returns CDR1 SQVTM and CDR2 ANQGSEA. V was clipped by 6 bases and J by 6 bases; unmatched bases: 8. The length of the CDR3 is 14 residues. The CDR3 nucleotides read TGCAGCGTAAGGACTAGCGGGAACCTGCAGACCCAGTACTTC. Translating it yields CSVRTSGNLQTQYF.

The CDR3 sequence is CASRKPGTGGYEQYF. The DNA for the CDR3 is TGTGCCAGCAGGAAGCCCGGGACAGGGGGCTACGAGCAGTACTTC. This chain links TRBV27 with TRBJ2-7; 11 nucleotides align to TRBD1. Germline loops: CDR1 MNHEY, CDR2 SMNVEV (reference sequence). CDR3 size: 15 residues. V shed 6 bases and J 3 bases; nucleotides not matched to a gene: 7.

This chain connects TRBV30 to TRBJ2-2; 10 nucleotides line up with TRBD1. This CDR3 is 14 amino acids long. V gave up 7 bases and J gave up 6 bases; unmatched junction bases: 8. Per the germline V gene, CDR1 is GTSNPN and CDR2 is SVGIG (reference sequence). CDR3 coding DNA: TGTGCCTATTGGACAGGGGGTAAGGCCGGGGAGCTGTTTTTT. This codes for CAYWTGGKAGELFF.

V usage is TRBV6-1 and J usage is TRBJ2-1, with 7 bases matching TRBD2. The junction had 5 bases not matched to a gene; V was cut back by 0 bases and J by 3 bases. The CDR3 has 16 amino acids. Germline V gene lookup returns CDR1 MNHNS and CDR2 SASEGT. The CDR3 DNA follows: TGTGCCAGCAGTGAAGCGCCTAGCGGATTCTACAATGAGCAGTTCTTC. As protein: CASSEAPSGFYNEQFF.

V gene TRBV7-3 combines with J gene TRBJ2-2; 13 nucleotides align to TRBD2. J gave up 8 bases and V 8 bases, and 11 bases lay outside the gene matches. The CDR3 consists of 16 residues. Germline loops: CDR1 SGHTA, CDR2 FQGTGA. CDR3 loop: CASSRTSGRVRGELFF. The CDR3 DNA reads as TGTGCCAGCTCGAGGACTAGCGGGAGAGTTCGAGGGGAGCTGTTTTTT.

The chain links TRBV3-1 (or the pseudogene TRBV3-2) to TRBJ1-4, with D hard to call. Germline V gives CDR1 LGHDT, CDR2 YNNKEL (reference sequence). CDR3 length: 12 amino acids. V was shortened by 3 bases and J by 7 bases, with 6 bases between the two germline ends. Here the CDR3 DNA reads TGTGCCAGCAGCCACCTGGGTGAAAAACTGTTTTTT. This codes for CASSHLGEKLFF.

The chain recombines TRBV11-3 with TRBJ2-3; tentative D call: TRBD2 (5 bases). Trimming removed 4 bases at V and 4 bases at J, with 6 bases between. Germline CDR1 reads SGHNT; CDR2 reads YENEEA. This CDR3 contains 12 residues. The DNA of the CDR3 is TGTGCCAGCAGCTCGAGGGCAGATACGCAGTATTTT. It encodes CASSSRADTQYF.

The V and J genes are TRBV4-1 and TRBJ1-1; D is possibly TRBD1 (6 bases). CDR3 length: 16 amino acids. Germline V gives CDR1 MGHRA, CDR2 YSYEKL. The ends were cut back, 1 base at V and 1 base at J, with 13 bases in the middle. CDR3: CASSQVNRVGNTEAFF. In nucleotides, the CDR3 is TGCGCCAGCAGCCAAGTTAACAGGGTTGGGAACACTGAAGCTTTCTTT.

This chain connects TRBV3-1 (or the pseudogene TRBV3-2) to TRBJ1-2, with D unresolved. Looked up from germline, CDR1 is LGHDT and CDR2 is YNNKEL (reference sequence). V was trimmed by 2 bases and J by 8 bases, leaving 21 bases between them. This CDR3 contains 16 residues. CDR3 region: CASSQQHRHSSLGYTF. CDR3 in DNA: TGTGCCAGCAGCCAACAGCACAGACATTCATCCCTCGGCTACACCTTC.

The rearrangement uses TRBV18 and TRBJ2-1; 7 nucleotides agree with TRBD2. This CDR3 is built from 14 residues. Unmatched junction bases numbered 5, after V lost 0 bases and J lost 9 bases. Germline V gene data show CDR1 as KGHSH and CDR2 as LQKENI. The CDR3 is CASSPPTSLSEQFF. DNA of the CDR3: TGTGCCAGCTCACCACCGACTAGCTTGAGTGAGCAGTTCTTC.

The chain combines TRBV30 with TRBJ2-1; 16 bases align to TRBD2. V shed 3 bases, J shed 0 bases, and the junction held 5 bases outside the gene matches. CDR1 and CDR2 (germline): GTSNPN, SVGIG (reference sequence). This CDR3 is built from 18 residues. CDR3 DNA sequence: TGTGCCTGGAGCTCGGGACTAGCGGGGGGGAGCTCCTACAATGAGCAGTTCTTC. Its protein is CAWSSGLAGGSSYNEQFF.

V gene TRBV2 combines with J gene TRBJ2-6; tentative D call: TRBD2 (6 bases). The CDR3 runs 15 residues. The V end lost 2 bases, the J end lost 3 bases, and 8 bases lay between the germline ends. Germline loops: CDR1 SNHLY, CDR2 FYNNEI. The CDR3 sequence: CASSESGSGANVLTF. In nucleotides, the CDR3 is TGTGCCAGCAGTGAATCCGGGAGTGGGGCCAACGTCCTGACTTTC.

The count of this clone is one. The chain couples TRBV4-3 to TRBJ2-2; 11 positions match TRBD2. The CDR3 is 16 amino acids. The junction had 7 bases not matched to a gene; V was cut back by 4 bases and J by 6 bases. Germline lookup yields CDR1 LGHNA and CDR2 YSLEER. CDR3 DNA sequence: TGCGCCAGCAGCCCCGTAGCGGGGGGGTTTCCCGGGGAGCTGTTTTTT. Translated, it gives CASSPVAGGFPGELFF.

The V call is TRBV14, the J call TRBJ1-1; possible D gene TRBD1, 5 bases. Germline CDR1 SGHDN, CDR2 FVKESK. V dropped 4 bases and J dropped 1 base, with 10 bases sitting between them. The length of the CDR3 is 14 residues. This CDR3 reads CASSRRRGNTEAFF. The CDR3 DNA is TGTGCCAGCAGCCGGCGAAGGGGGAACACTGAAGCTTTCTTT.

The chain has TRBV15 and TRBJ2-7; 10 bases agree with TRBD1. V trimming: 2 bases; J trimming: 2 bases; junction bases outside the gene matches: 9. Germline V gene sequence: CDR1 LNHNV, CDR2 YYDKDF (reference sequence). This CDR3 is 17 amino acids long. CDR3 in DNA: TGTGCCACCAGCAGAAAATCGGTGGGGACAGGGGCCTACGAGCAGTACTTC. Amino acids: CATSRKSVGTGAYEQYF.

The V call is TRBV28, the J call TRBJ2-7; D uncertain. CDR1 MDHEN and CDR2 SYDVKM come from the germline V gene. This CDR3 has 16 amino acids. V lost 3 bases, J lost 2 bases, and 17 bases lay in between. The CDR3 nucleotides read TGTGCCAGCAGTTTTACCTCTGGCGCCGAAACCTACGAGCAGTACTTC. It codes for CASSFTSGAETYEQYF.

V is TRBV28 and J is TRBJ2-5, with D perhaps matching TRBD1 (5 bases). The germline V gene encodes CDR1 MDHEN and CDR2 SYDVKM. The V end lost 6 bases, the J end lost 5 bases, and 13 bases lay between the germline ends. The CDR3 has 13 amino acids. The CDR3 DNA follows: TGTGCCAGCAGCCCAGGGAACGTGGAGACCCAGTACTTC. Its translation is CASSPGNVETQYF.

The chain uses TRBV18 and TRBJ2-1; TRBD1 might be the D (6 bases). The V gene's germline CDR1 is KGHSH and CDR2 LQKENI. This CDR3 spans 15 amino acids. The V and J ends lost 3 bases and 5 bases respectively, with 14 bases between them. CDR3 loop: CASSPFPGDDNEQFF. Written as DNA, the CDR3 is TGTGCCAGCTCACCCTTCCCAGGGGACGACAATGAGCAGTTCTTC.

CDR3: CASRPPPGTKLYEQYF. The CDR3 region has the DNA TGTGCCAGCAGACCCCCGCCCGGGACTAAACTCTACGAGCAGTACTTC. The J gene is TRBJ2-7, the V gene TRBV2; 7 bases map to TRBD2. Germline lookup yields CDR1 SNHLY and CDR2 FYNNEI. The CDR3 is 16 amino acids. The junction had 14 bases not matched to a gene; V was cut back by 6 bases and J by 3 bases.

The chain couples TRBV7-8 to TRBJ1-5; D unresolved. The germline V gene encodes CDR1 SGHVS and CDR2 FQNEAQ. V lost 5 bases and J 6 bases, leaving 14 bases between the germline ends. This CDR3 is 14 amino acids long. CDR3 in DNA: TGTGCCAGCAGCAAGTCAGTCTTGTTTCAGCCCCAGCATTTT. Its translation: CASSKSVLFQPQHF.